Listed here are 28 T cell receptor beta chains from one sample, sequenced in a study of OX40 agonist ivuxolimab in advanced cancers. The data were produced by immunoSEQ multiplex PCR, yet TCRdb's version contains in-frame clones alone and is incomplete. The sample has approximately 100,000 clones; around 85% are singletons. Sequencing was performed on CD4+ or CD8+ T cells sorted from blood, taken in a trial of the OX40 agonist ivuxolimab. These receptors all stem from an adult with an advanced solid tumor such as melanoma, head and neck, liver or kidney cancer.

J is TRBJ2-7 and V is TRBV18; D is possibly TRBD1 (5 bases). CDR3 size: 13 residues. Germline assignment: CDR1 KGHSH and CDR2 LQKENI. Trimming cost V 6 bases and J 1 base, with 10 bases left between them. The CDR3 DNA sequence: TGTGCCAGCTCGTGGCAGGGATCCTACGAGCAGTACTTC. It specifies CASSWQGSYEQYF.

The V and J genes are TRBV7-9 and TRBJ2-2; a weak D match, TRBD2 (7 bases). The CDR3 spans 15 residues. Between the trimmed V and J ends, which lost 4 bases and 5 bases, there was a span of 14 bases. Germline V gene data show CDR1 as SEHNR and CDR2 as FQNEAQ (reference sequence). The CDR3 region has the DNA TGTGCCAGCAGCTCCCCGGGGGGCAAAACCGGGGAGCTGTTTTTT. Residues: CASSSPGGKTGELFF.

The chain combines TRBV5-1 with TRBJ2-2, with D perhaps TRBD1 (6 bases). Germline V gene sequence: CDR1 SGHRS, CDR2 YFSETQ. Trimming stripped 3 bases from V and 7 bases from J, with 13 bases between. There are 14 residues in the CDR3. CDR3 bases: TGCGCCAGCAGCTGGCCGACACAGGGCGGGGAGCTGTTTTTT. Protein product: CASSWPTQGGELFF.

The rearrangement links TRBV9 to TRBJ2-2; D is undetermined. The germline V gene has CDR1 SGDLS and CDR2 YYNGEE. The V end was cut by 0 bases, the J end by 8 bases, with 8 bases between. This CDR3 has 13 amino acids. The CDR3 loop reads CASSVGESGELFF. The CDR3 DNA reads TGTGCCAGCAGCGTAGGGGAATCGGGGGAGCTGTTTTTT. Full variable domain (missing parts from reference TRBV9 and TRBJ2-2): DSGVTQTPKHLITATGQRVTLRCSPRSGDLSVYWYQQSLDQGLQFLIQYYNGEERAKGNILERFSAQQFPDLHSELNLSSLELGDSALYFCASSVGESGELFFGEGSRLTVL.

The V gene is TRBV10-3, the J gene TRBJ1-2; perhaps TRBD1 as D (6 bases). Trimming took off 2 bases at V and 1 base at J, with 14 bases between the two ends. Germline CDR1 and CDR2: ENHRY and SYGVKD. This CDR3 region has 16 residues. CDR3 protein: CAISEGRGDRNYGYTF. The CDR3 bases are TGTGCCATCAGTGAGGGGAGGGGGGACCGTAACTATGGCTACACCTTC.

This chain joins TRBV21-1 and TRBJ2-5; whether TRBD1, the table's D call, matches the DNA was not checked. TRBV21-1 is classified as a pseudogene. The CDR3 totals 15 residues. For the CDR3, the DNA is TGTGCCAGCAGCAAAGGTCCAGGGATCCAAGAGACCCAGTACTTC. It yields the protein CASSKGPGIQETQYF.

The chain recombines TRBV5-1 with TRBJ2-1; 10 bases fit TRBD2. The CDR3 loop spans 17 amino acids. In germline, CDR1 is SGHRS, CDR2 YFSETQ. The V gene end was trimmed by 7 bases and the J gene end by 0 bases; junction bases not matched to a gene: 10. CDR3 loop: CASHRDTSGNSYNEQFF. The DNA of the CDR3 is TGCGCCAGCCACAGGGATACTAGCGGGAACTCCTACAATGAGCAGTTCTTC.

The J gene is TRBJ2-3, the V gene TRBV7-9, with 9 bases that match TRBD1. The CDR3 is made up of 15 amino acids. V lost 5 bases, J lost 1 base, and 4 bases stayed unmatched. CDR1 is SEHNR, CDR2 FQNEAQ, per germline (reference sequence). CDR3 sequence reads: CASSRDRVGTDTQYF. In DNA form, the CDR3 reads TGTGCCAGCAGCCGGGACAGGGTGGGCACAGATACGCAGTATTTT.

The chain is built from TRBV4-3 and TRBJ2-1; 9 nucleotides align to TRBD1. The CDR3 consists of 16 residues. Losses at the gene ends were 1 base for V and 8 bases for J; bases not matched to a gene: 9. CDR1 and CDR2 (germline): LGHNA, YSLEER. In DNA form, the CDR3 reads TGCGCCAGCAGCCAAGCCTCGGGACAGGGCTCCCATGAGCAGTTCTTC. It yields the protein CASSQASGQGSHEQFF.

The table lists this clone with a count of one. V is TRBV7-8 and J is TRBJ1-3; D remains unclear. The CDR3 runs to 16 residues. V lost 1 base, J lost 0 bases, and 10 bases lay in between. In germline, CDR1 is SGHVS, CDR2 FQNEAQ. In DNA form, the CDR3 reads TGTGCCAGCAGCTTAGAAGGAGGGATCTCTGGAAACACCATATATTTT. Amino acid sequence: CASSLEGGISGNTIYF. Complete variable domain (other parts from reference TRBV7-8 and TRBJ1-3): GAGVSQSPRYKVAKRGQDVALRCDPISGHVSLFWYQQALGQGPEFLTYFQNEAQLDKSGLPSDRFFAERPEGSVSTLKIQRTQQEDSAVYLCASSLEGGISGNTIYFGEGSWLTVV.

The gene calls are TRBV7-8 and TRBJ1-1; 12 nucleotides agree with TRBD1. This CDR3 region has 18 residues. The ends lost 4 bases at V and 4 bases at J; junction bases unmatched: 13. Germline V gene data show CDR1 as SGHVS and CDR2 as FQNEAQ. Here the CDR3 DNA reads TGTGCCAGCAGCTCAGACGTCGTCGGGACAGGGGGCCCCACTGAAGCTTTCTTT. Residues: CASSSDVVGTGGPTEAFF.

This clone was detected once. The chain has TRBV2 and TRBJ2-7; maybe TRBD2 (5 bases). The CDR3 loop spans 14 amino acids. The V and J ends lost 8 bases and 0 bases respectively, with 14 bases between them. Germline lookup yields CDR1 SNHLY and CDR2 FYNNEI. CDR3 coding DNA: TGTGCCAGCTTATCGGACTCCCACTCCTACGAGCAGTACTTC. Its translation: CASLSDSHSYEQYF.

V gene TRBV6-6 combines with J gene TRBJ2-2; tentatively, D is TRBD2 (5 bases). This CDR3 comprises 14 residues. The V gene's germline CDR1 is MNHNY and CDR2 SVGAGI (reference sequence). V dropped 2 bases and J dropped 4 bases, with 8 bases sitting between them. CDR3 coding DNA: TGTGCCAGCAGTTACGGACTGGGCACCGGGGAGCTGTTTTTT. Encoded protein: CASSYGLGTGELFF.

CDR3 coding DNA: TGCGCCAGCAGCCAAGAGTACAACACGTTAGCCCTCAGGTACGAGCAGTACTTC. Translation gives CASSQEYNTLALRYEQYF. The rearrangement uses TRBV4-3 and TRBJ2-7, with unresolved D. CDR1 is LGHNA, CDR2 YSLEER, per germline. CDR3 length equals 18 residues. V shed 0 bases and J shed 4 bases, with 22 bases lying between them.

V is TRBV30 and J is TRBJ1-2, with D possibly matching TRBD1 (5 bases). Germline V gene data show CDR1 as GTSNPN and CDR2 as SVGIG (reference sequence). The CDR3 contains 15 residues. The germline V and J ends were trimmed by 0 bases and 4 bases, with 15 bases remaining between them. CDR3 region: CAWSVPGGSSYGYTF. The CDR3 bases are TGTGCCTGGAGTGTACCTGGGGGGTCCAGCTATGGCTACACCTTC. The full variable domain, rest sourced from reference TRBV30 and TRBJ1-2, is SQTIHQWPATLVQPVGSPLSLECTVEGTSNPNLYWYRQAAGRGLQLLFYSVGIGQISSEVPQNLSASRPQDRQFILSSKKLLLSDSGFYLCAWSVPGGSSYGYTFGSGTRLTVV.

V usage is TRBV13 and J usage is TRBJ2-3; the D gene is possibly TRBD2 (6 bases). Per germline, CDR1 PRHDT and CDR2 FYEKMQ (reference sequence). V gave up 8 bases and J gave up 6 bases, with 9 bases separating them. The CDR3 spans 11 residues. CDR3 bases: TGTGCCAGCCGGGGGTGGGATACGCAGTATTTT. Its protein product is CASRGWDTQYF.

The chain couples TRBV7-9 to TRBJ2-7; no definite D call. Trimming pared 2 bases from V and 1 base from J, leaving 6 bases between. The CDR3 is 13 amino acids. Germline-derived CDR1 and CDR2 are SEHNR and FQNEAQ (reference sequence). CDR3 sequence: CASSLRYSYEQYF. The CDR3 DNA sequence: TGTGCCAGCAGCTTAAGGTATTCCTACGAGCAGTACTTC.

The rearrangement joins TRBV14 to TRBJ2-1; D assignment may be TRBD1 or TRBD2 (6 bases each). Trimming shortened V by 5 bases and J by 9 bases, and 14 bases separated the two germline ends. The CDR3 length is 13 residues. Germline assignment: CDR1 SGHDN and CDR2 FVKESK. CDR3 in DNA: TGTGCCAGCAGCTTTGGGGGGCAGGTTGAGCAGTTCTTC. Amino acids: CASSFGGQVEQFF.

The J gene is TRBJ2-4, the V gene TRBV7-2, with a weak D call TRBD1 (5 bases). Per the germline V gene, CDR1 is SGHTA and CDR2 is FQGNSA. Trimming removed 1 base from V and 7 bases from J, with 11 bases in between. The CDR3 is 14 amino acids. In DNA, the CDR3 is TGTGCCAGCAGCTTAGGACAGCAATCTAACATTCAGTACTTC. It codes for CASSLGQQSNIQYF.

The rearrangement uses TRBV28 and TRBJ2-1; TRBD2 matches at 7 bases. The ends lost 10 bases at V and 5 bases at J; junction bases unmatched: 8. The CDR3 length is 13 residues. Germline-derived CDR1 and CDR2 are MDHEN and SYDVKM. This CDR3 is CATTGTKNNEQFF. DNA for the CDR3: TGTGCCACCACCGGGACTAAAAACAATGAGCAGTTCTTC. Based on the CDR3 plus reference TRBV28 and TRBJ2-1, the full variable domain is DVKVTQSSRYLVKRTGEKVFLECVQDMDHENMFWYRQDPGLGLRLIYFSYDVKMKEKGDIPEGYSVSREKKERFSLILESASTNQTSMYLCATTGTKNNEQFFGPGTRLTVL.

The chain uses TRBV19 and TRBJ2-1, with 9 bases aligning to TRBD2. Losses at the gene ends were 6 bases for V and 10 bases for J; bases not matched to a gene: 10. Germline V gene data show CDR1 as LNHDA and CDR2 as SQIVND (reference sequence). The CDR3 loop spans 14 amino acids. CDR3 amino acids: CASRVAGGPAEQFF. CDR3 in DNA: TGTGCCAGTAGAGTGGCGGGAGGGCCCGCCGAGCAGTTCTTC.

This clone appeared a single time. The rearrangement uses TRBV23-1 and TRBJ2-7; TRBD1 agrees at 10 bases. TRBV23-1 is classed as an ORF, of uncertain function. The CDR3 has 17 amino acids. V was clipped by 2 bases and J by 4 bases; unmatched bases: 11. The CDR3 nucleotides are TGCGCCAGCAGTCAAGCAATTTACCGGGACAGGGGTTACGAGCAGTACTTC. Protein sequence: CASSQAIYRDRGYEQYF.

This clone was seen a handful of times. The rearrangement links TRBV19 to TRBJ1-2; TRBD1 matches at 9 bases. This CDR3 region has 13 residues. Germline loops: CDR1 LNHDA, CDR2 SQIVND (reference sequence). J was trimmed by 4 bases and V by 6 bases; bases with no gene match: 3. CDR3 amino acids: CASRTGGSYGYTF. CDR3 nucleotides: TGTGCCAGTAGGACAGGGGGAAGCTATGGCTACACCTTC.

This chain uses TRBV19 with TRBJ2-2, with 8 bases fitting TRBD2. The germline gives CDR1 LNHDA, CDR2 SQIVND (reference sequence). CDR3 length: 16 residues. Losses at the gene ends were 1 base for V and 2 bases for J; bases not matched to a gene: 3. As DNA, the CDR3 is TGTGCCAGTAGTATAGGGACTAGCTATAACACCGGGGAGCTGTTTTTT. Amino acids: CASSIGTSYNTGELFF. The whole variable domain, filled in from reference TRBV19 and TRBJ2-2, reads DGGITQSPKYLFRKEGQNVTLSCEQNLNHDAMYWYRQDPGQGLRLIYYSQIVNDFQKGDIAEGYSVSREKKESFPLTVTSAQKNPTAFYLCASSIGTSYNTGELFFGEGSRLTVL.

The CDR3 loop reads CASSLELAGVTGELFF. The CDR3 DNA reads as TGTGCCAGCAGCTTAGAACTAGCGGGAGTCACCGGGGAGCTGTTTTTT. The rearrangement joins TRBV7-2 to TRBJ2-2; TRBD2 aligns across 11 bases. There are 16 residues in the CDR3. Per the germline V gene, CDR1 is SGHTA and CDR2 is FQGNSA. V shed 1 base, J shed 4 bases, and the junction held 2 bases outside the gene matches. The full variable domain, completed using reference TRBV7-2 and TRBJ2-2, is GAGVSQSPSNKVTEKGKDVELRCDPISGHTALYWYRQSLGQGLEFLIYFQGNSAPDKSGLPSDRFSAERTGGSVSTLTIQRTQQEDSAVYLCASSLELAGVTGELFFGEGSRLTVL.

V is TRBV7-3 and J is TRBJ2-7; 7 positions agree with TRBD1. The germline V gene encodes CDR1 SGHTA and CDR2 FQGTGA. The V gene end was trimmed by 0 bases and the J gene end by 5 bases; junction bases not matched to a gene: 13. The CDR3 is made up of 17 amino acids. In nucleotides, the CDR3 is TGTGCCAGCAGCTTAACGTCAGCGACAGGGATGAACAACGAGCAGTACTTC. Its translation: CASSLTSATGMNNEQYF.

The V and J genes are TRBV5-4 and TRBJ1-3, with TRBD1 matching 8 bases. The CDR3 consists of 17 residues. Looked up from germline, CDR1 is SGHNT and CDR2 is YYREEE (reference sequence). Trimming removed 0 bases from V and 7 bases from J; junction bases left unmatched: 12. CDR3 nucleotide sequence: TGTGCCAGCAGCTTGGGGACAGGGAGAGGTAGAGCGAACACCATATATTTT. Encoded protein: CASSLGTGRGRANTIYF.

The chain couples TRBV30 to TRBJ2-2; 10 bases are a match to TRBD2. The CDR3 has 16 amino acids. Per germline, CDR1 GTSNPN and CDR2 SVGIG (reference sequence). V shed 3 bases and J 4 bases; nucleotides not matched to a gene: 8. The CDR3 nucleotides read TGTGCCTGGAGCGGACCTAGCGGGGGTTTCACCGGGGAGCTGTTTTTT. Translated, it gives CAWSGPSGGFTGELFF.